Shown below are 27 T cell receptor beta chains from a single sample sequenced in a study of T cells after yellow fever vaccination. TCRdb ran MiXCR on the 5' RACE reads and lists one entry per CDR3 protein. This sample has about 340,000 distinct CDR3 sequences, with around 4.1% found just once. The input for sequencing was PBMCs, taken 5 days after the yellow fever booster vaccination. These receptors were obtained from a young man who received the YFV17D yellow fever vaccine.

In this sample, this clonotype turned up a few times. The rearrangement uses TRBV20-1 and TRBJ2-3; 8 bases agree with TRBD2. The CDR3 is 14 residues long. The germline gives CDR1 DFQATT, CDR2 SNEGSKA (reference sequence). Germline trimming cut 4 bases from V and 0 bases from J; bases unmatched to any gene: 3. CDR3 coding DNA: TGCAGTGCTACCACGGGGGGGAGCACAGATACGCAGTATTTT. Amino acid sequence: CSATTGGSTDTQYF.

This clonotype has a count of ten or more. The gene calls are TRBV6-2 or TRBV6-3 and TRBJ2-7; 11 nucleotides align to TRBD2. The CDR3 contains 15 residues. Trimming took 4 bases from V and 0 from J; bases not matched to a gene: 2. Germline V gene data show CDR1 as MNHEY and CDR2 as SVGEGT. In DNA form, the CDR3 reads TGTGCCAGCAGTTCTAGCGGGGGGAACTCCTACGAGCAGTACTTC. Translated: CASSSSGGNSYEQYF.

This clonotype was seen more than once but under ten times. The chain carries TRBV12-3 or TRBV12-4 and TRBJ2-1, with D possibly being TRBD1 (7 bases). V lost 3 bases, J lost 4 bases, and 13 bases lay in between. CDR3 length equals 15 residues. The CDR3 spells CASSLRDSTYNEQFF. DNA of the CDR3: TGTGCCAGCAGTTTGCGGGACAGTACTTACAATGAGCAGTTCTTC.

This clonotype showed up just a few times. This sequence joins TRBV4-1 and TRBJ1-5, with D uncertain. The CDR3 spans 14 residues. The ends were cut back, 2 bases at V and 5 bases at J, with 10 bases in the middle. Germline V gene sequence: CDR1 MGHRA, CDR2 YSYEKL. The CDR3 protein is CASSQNRVDQPQHF. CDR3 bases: TGCGCCAGCAGCCAAAATCGGGTGGATCAGCCCCAGCATTTT.

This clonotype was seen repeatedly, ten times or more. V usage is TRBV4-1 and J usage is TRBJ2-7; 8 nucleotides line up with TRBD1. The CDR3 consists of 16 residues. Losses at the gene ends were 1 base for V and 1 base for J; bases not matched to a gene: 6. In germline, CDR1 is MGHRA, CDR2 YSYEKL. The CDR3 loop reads CASSQARDRSSYEQYF. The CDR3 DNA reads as TGCGCCAGCAGCCAAGCCCGGGACAGGAGTTCCTACGAGCAGTACTTC.

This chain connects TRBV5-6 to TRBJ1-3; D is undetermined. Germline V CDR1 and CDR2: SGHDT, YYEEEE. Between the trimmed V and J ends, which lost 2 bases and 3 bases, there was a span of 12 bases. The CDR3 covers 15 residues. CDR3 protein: CASSFYPVGGNTIYF. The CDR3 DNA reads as TGTGCCAGCAGCTTTTATCCAGTGGGTGGAAACACCATATATTTT. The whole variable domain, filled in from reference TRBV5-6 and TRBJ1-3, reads DAGVTQSPTHLIKTRGQQVTLRCSPKSGHDTVSWYQQALGQGPQFIFQYYEEEERQRGNFPDRFSGHQFPNYSSELNVNALLLGDSALYLCASSFYPVGGNTIYFGEGSWLTVV.

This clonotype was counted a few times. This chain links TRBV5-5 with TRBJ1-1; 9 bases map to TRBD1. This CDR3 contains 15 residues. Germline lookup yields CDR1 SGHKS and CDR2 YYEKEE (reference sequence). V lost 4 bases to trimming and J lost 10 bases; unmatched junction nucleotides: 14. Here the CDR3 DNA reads TGTGCCAGCAGCCTGTACCCCACAGGGGGCGATGCAGCTTTCTTT. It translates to CASSLYPTGGDAAFF.

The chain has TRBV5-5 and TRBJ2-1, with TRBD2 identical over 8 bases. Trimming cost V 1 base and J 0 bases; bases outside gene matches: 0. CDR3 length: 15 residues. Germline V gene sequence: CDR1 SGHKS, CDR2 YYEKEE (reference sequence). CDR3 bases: TGTGCCAGCAGCTTGCGGGAGGGCTCCTACAATGAGCAGTTCTTC. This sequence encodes CASSLREGSYNEQFF.

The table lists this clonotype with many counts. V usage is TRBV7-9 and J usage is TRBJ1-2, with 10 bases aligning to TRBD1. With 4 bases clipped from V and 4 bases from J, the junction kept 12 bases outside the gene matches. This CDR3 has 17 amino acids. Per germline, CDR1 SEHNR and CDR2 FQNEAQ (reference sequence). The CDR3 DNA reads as TGTGCCAGCAGCTCATGGGGACAGGGGACAACGGGCTATGGCTACACCTTC. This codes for CASSSWGQGTTGYGYTF.

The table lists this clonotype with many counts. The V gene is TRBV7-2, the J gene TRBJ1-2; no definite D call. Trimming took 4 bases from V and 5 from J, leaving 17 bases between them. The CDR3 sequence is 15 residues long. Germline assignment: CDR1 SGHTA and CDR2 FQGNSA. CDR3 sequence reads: CASSSEFPGSYGYTF. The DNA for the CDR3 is TGTGCCAGCAGCTCCGAATTCCCGGGGTCATATGGCTACACCTTC. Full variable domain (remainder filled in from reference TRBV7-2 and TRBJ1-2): GAGVSQSPSNKVTEKGKDVELRCDPISGHTALYWYRQSLGQGLEFLIYFQGNSAPDKSGLPSDRFSAERTGGSVSTLTIQRTQQEDSAVYLCASSSEFPGSYGYTFGSGTRLTVV.

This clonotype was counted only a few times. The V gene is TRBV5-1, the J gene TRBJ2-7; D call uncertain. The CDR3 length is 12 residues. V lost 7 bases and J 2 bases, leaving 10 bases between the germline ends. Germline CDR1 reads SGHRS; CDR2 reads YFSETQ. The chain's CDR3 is CASAAETYEQYF. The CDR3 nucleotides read TGCGCCAGCGCGGCAGAAACCTACGAGCAGTACTTC.

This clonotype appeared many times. The CDR3 here is CASSLGGGALNEQFF. The CDR3 region has the DNA TGTGCCAGCAGCTTAGGAGGCGGGGCTCTGAATGAGCAGTTCTTC. V and J are TRBV7-9 and TRBJ2-1; D perhaps matches TRBD2 (6 bases). With 1 base removed from V and 7 bases from J, the gap between germline ends came to 14 bases. This CDR3 has 15 amino acids. Germline V gene lookup returns CDR1 SEHNR and CDR2 FQNEAQ (reference sequence). Drawing the rest from reference TRBV7-9 and TRBJ2-1, the complete variable domain is DTGVSQNPRHKITKRGQNVTFRCDPISEHNRLYWYRQTLGQGPEFLTYFQNEAQLEKSRLLSDRFSAERPKGSFSTLEIQRTEQGDSAMYLCASSLGGGALNEQFFGPGTRLTVL.

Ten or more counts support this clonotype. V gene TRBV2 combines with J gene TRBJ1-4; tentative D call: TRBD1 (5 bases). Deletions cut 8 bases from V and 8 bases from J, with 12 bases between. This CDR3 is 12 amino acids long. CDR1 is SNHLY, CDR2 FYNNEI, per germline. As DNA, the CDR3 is TGTGCCAGCTCCAGGGAAGAGGAAAAACTGTTTTTT. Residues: CASSREEEKLFF.

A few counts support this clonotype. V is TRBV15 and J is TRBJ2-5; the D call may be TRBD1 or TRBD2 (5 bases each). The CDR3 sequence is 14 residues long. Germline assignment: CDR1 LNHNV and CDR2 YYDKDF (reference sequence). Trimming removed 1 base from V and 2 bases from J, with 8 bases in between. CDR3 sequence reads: CATSRGDLQETQYF. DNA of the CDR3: TGTGCCACCAGCAGAGGGGACCTACAAGAGACCCAGTACTTC.

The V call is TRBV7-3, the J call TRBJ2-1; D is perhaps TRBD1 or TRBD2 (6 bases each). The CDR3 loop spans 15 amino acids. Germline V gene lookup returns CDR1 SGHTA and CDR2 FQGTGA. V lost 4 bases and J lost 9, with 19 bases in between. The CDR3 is CASSSTRAGGGEQFF. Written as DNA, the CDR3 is TGTGCCAGCAGCTCCACCCGGGCCGGAGGGGGTGAGCAGTTCTTC. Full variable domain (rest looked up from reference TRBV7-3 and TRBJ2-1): GAGVSQTPSNKVTEKGKYVELRCDPISGHTALYWYRQSLGQGPEFLIYFQGTGAADDSGLPNDRFFAVRPEGSVSTLKIQRTERGDSAVYLCASSSTRAGGGEQFFGPGTRLTVL.

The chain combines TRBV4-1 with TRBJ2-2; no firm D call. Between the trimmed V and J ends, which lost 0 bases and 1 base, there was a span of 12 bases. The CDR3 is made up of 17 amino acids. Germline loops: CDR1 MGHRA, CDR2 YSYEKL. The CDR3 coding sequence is TGCGCCAGCAGCCAAGATAGTCAGGCAAAGAACACCGGGGAGCTGTTTTTT. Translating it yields CASSQDSQAKNTGELFF.

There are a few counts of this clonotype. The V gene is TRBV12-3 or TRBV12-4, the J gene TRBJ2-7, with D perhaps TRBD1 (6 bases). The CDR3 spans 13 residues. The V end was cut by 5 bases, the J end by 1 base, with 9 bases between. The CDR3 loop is CASSHTGSYEQYV. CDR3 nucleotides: TGTGCCAGCAGTCATACAGGGTCCTACGAGCAGTACGTC.

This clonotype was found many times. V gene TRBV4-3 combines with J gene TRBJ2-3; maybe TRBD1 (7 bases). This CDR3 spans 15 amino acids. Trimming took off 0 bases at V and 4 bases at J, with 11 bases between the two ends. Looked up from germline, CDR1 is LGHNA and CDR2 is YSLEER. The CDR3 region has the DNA TGCGCCAGCAGCCAAGATGCAGGGGGGTCAGATACGCAGTATTTT. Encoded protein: CASSQDAGGSDTQYF.

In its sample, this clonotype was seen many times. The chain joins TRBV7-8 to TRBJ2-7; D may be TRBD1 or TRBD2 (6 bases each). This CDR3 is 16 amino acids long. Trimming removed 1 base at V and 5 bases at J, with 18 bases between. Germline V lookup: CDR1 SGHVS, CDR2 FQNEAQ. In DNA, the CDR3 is TGTGCCAGCAGCTTAGATCGGGGGCTGCCCCCCAACGAGCAGTACTTC. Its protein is CASSLDRGLPPNEQYF. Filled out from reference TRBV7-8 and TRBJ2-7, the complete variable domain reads GAGVSQSPRYKVAKRGQDVALRCDPISGHVSLFWYQQALGQGPEFLTYFQNEAQLDKSGLPSDRFFAERPEGSVSTLKIQRTQQEDSAVYLCASSLDRGLPPNEQYFGPGTRLTVT.

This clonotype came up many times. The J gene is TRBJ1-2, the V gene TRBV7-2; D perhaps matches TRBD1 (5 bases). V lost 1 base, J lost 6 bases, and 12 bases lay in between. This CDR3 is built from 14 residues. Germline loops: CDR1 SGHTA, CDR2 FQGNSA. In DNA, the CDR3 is TGTGCCAGCAGCTTAGTGGGCAGGGCTGATGGCTACACCTTC. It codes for CASSLVGRADGYTF.

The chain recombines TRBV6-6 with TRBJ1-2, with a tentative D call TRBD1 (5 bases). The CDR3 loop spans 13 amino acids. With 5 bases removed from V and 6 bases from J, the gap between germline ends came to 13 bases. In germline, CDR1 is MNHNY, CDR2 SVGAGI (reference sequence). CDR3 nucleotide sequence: TGTGCCAGCAGTCACGACAGTGCGGATGGCTACACCTTC. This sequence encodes CASSHDSADGYTF.

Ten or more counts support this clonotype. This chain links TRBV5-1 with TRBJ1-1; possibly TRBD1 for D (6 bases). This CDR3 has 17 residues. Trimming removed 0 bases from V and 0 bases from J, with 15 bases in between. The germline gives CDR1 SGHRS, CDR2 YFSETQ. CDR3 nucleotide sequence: TGCGCCAGCAGCTTGGGGGGTCCCGGGGGCATGAACACTGAAGCTTTCTTT. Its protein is CASSLGGPGGMNTEAFF.

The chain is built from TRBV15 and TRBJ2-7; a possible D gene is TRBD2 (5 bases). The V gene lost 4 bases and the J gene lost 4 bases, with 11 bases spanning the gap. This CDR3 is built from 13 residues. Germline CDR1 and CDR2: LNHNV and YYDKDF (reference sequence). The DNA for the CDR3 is TGTGCCACCAGCACGAGCGGAGGTTACGAGCAGTACTTC. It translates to CATSTSGGYEQYF.

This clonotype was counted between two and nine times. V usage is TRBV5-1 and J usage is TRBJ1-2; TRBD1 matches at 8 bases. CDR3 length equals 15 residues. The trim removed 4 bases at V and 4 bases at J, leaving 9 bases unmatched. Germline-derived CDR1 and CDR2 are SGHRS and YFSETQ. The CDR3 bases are TGCGCCAGCAGCCTGACAGGGGTTGGTGGCTATGGCTACACCTTC. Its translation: CASSLTGVGGYGYTF.

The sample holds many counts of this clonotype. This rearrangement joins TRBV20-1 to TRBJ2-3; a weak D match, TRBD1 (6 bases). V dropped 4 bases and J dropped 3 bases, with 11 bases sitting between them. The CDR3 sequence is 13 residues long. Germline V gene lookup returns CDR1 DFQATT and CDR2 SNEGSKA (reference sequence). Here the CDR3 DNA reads TGCAGTGCTACAGGGGTAGGAACAGATACGCAGTATTTT. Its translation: CSATGVGTDTQYF.

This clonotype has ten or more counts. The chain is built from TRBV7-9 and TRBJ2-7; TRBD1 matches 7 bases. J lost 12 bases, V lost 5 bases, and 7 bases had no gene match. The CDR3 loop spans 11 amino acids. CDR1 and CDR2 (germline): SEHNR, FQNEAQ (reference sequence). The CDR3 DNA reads TGTGCCAGCAGCGCACGGACAGGTTTGTACGTC. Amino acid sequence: CASSARTGLYV.

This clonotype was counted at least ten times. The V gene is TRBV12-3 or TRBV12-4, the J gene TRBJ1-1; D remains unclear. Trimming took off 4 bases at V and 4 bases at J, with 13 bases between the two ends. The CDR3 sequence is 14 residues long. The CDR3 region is CASSSYGIGTEAFF. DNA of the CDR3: TGTGCCAGCAGTTCATATGGGATCGGCACTGAAGCTTTCTTT.